This TCR beta chain appears in the sequencing data of a study of graft-versus-host responses after intestinal transplantation. Looking at the study overall: Every recipient underwent anti-thymocyte globulin induction, then tacrolimus and steroids for three to four years.

A remark on this clone: Its antigen is currently unknown.

Profiled with immunoSEQ multiplex PCR; TCRdb holds only in-frame clones, not every one. The sample includes 9,500 to 15,000 clones, about 93% of them seen just once. CDR3 length equals 16 residues. V was trimmed by 5 bases and J by 6 bases, leaving 20 bases between them. Germline lookup yields CDR1 SGHRS and CDR2 YFSETQ. Findings and caveats of the study: The highest levels of circulating GvH clones went along with early declines in HvG clones after transplant. Recipient-marrow GvH clones were detected, some having first appeared in ileum or blood.

The chain links TRBV5-1 to TRBJ2-2; possible D gene TRBD2, 7 bases. The sequences come from PBMCs, collected approximately 110 days after intestinal transplant. The clonotype comes from a human patient who received an intestinal transplant, so some T cells may come from the graft donor. CDR3 loop: CASRWEGETLAGELFF. The CDR3, as DNA: TGCGCCAGCAGATGGGAGGGGGAGACCTTGGCCGGGGAGCTGTTTTTT. Looking up the rest from reference TRBV5-1 and TRBJ2-2 gives the full variable domain: KAGVTQTPRYLIKTRGQQVTLSCSPISGHRSVSWYQQTPGQGLQFLFEYFSETQRNKGNFPGRFSGRQFSNSRSEMNVSTLELGDSALYLCASRWEGETLAGELFFGEGSRLTVL.